This T cell receptor (beta chain) is from a study of blood T cell repertoires in COVID-19. Measured with immunoSEQ multiplex PCR; TCRdb has only the in-frame clones, and not every one. Here the sample spans about 350,000 clones, around 90% being singletons. Sequenced: peripheral blood. The source of this sequence is a man aged 30-40 years with COVID-19, enrolled during active disease.

CDR3 nucleotides: TGCGCCAGCAGTCTGGGACAGGGGAACACTGAAGCTTTCTTT. This codes for CASSLGQGNTEAFF. V gene TRBV4-1 combines with J gene TRBJ1-1; 9 bases are shared with TRBD1. After removal of 6 bases from V and 1 base from J, the junction contained 3 bases not matched to a gene. This CDR3 region has 14 residues. Germline V gene sequence: CDR1 MGHRA, CDR2 YSYEKL.